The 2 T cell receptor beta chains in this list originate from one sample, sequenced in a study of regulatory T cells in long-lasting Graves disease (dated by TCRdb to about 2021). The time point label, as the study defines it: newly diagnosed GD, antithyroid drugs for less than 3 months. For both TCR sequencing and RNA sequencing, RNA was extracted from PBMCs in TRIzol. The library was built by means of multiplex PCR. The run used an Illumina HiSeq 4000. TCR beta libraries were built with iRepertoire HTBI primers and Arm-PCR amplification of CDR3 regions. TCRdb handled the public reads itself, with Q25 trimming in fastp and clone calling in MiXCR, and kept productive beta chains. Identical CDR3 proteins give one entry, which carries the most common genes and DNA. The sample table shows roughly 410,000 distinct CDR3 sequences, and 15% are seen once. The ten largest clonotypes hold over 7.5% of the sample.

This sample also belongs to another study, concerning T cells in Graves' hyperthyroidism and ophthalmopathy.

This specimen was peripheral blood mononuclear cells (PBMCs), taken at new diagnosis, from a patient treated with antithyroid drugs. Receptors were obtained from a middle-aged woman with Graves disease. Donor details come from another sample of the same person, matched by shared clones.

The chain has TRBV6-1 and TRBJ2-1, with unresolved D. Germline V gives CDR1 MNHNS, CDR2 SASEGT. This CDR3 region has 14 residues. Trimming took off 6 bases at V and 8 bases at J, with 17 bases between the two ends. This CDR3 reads CASRMARGGYEQFF. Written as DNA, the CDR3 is TGTGCCAGCAGGATGGCGAGAGGTGGCTATGAGCAGTTCTTC.

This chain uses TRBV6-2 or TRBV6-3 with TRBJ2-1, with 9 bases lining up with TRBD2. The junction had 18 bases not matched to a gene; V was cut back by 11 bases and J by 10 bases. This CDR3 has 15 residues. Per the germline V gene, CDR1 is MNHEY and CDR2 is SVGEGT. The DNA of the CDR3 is TGTGCCTGCAAGGGGGGAATAGCGGGAGTATCCGAGCAGTTCTTC. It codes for CACKGGIAGVSEQFF.